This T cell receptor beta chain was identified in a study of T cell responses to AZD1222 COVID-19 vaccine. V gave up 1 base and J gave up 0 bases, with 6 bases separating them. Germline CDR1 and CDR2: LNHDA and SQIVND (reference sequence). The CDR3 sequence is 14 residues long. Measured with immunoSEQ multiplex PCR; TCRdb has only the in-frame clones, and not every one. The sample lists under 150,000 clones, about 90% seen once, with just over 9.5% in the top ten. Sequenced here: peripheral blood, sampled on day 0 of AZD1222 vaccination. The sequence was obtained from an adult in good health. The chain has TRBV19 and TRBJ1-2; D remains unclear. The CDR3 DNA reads TGTGCCAGTAGTATAGTCGGGCCTAACTATGGCTACACCTTC. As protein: CASSIVGPNYGYTF.